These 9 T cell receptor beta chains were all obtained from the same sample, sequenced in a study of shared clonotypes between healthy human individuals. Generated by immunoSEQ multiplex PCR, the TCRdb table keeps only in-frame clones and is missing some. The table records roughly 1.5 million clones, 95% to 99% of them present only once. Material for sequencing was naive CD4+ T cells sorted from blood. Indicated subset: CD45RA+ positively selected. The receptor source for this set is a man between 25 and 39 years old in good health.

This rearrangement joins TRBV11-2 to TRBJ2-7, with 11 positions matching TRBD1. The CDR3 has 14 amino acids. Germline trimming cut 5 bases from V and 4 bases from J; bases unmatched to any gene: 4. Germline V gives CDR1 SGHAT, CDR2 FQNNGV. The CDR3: CASSGQGAIYEQYF. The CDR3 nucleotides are TGTGCCAGCAGCGGACAGGGGGCGATTTACGAGCAGTACTTC.

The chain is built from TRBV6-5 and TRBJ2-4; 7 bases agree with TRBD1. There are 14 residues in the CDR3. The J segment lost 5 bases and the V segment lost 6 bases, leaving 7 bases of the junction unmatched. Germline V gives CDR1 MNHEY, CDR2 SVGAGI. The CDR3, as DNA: TGTGCCAGCAGAAGAGACAGGGTCGAAAACATTCAGTACTTC. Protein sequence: CASRRDRVENIQYF.

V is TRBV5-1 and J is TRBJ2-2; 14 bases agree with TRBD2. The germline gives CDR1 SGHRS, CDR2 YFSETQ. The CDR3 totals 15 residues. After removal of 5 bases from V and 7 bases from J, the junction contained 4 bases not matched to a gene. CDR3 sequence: CASRGLAGDGGELFF. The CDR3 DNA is TGCGCCAGCAGGGGACTAGCGGGAGACGGCGGGGAGCTGTTTTTT.

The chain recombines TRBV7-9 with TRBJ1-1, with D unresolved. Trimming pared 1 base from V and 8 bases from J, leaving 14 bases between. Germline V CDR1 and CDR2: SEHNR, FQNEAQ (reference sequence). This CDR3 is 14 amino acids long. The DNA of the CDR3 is TGTGCCAGCAGCTTAGGGTCGGTGGCAGCCGAAGCTTTCTTT. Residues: CASSLGSVAAEAFF.

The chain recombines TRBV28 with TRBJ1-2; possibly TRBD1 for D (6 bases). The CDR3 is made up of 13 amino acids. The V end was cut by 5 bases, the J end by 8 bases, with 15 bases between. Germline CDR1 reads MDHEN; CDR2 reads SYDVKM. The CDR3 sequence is CASSEQGLRGYTF. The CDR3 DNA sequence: TGTGCCAGCAGTGAACAGGGACTTAGAGGCTACACCTTC.

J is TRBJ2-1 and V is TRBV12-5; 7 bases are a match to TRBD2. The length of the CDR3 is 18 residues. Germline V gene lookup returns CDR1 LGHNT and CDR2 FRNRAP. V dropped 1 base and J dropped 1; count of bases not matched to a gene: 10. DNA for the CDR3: TGTGCTAGTGGTTTGGCCCAAGTTGCGGGAGTATCCTACAATGAGCAGTTCTTC. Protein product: CASGLAQVAGVSYNEQFF.

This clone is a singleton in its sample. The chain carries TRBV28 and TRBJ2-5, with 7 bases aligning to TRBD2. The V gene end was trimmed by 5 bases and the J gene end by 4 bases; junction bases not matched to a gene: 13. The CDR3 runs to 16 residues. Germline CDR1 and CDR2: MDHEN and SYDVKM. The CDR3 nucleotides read TGTGCCAGCAGTCCACGACTAGCAATGGGTGGAGAGACCCAGTACTTC. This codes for CASSPRLAMGGETQYF.

CDR3: CASSLRTVYGYTF. In DNA, the CDR3 is TGTGCCAGCAGCTTAAGGACAGTCTATGGCTACACCTTC. This chain connects TRBV7-9 to TRBJ1-2; possible D gene TRBD1, 6 bases. The length of the CDR3 is 13 residues. The ends were cut back, 2 bases at V and 4 bases at J, with 8 bases in the middle. The germline V gene has CDR1 SEHNR and CDR2 FQNEAQ (reference sequence). The entire variable domain, with the rest obtained from reference TRBV7-9 and TRBJ1-2, is as follows: DTGVSQNPRHKITKRGQNVTFRCDPISEHNRLYWYRQTLGQGPEFLTYFQNEAQLEKSRLLSDRFSAERPKGSFSTLEIQRTEQGDSAMYLCASSLRTVYGYTFGSGTRLTVV.

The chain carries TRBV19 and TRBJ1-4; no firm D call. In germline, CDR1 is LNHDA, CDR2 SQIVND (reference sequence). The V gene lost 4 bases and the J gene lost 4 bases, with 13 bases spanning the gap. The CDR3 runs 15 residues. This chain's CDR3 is CASSRREFNNEKLFF. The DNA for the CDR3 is TGTGCCAGTAGTAGGAGGGAGTTCAATAATGAAAAACTGTTTTTT. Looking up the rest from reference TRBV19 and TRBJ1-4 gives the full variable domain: DGGITQSPKYLFRKEGQNVTLSCEQNLNHDAMYWYRQDPGQGLRLIYYSQIVNDFQKGDIAEGYSVSREKKESFPLTVTSAQKNPTAFYLCASSRREFNNEKLFFGSGTQLSVL.